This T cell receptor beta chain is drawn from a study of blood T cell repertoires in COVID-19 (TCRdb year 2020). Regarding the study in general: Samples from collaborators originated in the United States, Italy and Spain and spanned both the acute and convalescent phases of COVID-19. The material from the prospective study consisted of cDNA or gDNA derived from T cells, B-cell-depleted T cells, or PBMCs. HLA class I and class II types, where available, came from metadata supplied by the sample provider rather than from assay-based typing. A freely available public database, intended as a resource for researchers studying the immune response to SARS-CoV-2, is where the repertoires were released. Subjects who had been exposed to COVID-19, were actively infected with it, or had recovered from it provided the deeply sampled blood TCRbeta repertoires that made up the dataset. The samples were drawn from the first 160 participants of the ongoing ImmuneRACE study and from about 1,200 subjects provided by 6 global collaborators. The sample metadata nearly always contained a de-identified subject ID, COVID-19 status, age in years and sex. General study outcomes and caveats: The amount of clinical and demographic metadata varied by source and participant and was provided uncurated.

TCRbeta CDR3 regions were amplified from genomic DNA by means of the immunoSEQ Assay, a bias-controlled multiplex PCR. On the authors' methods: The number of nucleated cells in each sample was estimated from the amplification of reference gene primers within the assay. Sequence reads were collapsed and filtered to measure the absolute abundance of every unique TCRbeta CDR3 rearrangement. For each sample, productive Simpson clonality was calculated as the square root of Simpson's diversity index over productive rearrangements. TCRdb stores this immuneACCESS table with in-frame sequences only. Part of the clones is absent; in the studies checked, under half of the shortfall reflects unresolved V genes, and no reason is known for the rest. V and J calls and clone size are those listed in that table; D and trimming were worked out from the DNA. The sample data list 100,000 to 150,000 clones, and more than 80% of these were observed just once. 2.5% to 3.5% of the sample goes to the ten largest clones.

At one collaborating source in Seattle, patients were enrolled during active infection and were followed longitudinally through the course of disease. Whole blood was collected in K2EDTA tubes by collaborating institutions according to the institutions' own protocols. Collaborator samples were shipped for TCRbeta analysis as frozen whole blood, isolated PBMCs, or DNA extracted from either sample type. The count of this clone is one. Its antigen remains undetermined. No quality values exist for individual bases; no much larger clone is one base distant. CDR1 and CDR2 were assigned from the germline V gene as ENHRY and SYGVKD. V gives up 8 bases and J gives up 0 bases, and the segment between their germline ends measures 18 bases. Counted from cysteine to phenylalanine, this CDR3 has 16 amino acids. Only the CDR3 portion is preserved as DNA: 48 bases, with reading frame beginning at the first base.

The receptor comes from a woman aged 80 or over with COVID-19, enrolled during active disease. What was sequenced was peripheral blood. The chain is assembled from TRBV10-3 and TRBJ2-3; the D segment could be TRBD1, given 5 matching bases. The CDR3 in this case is CAISLGQGSSTDTQYF. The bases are TGTGCCATCTCTCTGGGCCAGGGCAGTAGCACAGATACGCAGTATTTT.